The next 16 T cell receptor beta chains were all read from a single sample in a study of blood T cell repertoires in COVID-19. Profiling relied on immunoSEQ multiplex PCR, and the TCRdb table lists in-frame clones only, not all of them. The repertoire includes under 300,000 clones, approximately 80% of them detected once, and around 16% sits in the top ten. The sequenced sample was PBMCs or T cells enriched from blood (not recorded which). The receptors were gathered from a man in his forties who had recovered from COVID-19.

This chain uses TRBV15 with TRBJ2-7; TRBD1 aligns across 11 bases. Germline CDR1 is LNHNV and CDR2 is YYDKDF (reference sequence). The CDR3 sequence is 15 residues long. The trim removed 2 bases at V and 2 bases at J, leaving 2 bases unmatched. The CDR3 loop reads CATSRPGQGAYEQYF. The CDR3, as DNA: TGTGCCACCAGCAGACCGGGACAGGGGGCCTACGAGCAGTACTTC.

The rearrangement joins TRBV30 to TRBJ2-7; possible D gene TRBD2, 6 bases. Per the germline V gene, CDR1 is GTSNPN and CDR2 is SVGIG (reference sequence). V dropped 5 bases and J dropped 0 bases, with 8 bases sitting between them. CDR3 length equals 12 residues. The CDR3 sequence: CAWGGSSYEQYF. In DNA, the CDR3 is TGTGCCTGGGGGGGGTCCTCCTACGAGCAGTACTTC. Full variable domain (remainder filled in from reference TRBV30 and TRBJ2-7): SQTIHQWPATLVQPVGSPLSLECTVEGTSNPNLYWYRQAAGRGLQLLFYSVGIGQISSEVPQNLSASRPQDRQFILSSKKLLLSDSGFYLCAWGGSSYEQYFGPGTRLTVT.

The chain joins TRBV2 to TRBJ2-4; TRBD1 aligns across 8 bases. The ends lost 5 bases at V and 3 bases at J; junction bases unmatched: 6. Looked up from germline, CDR1 is SNHLY and CDR2 is FYNNEI. CDR3 size: 15 residues. The CDR3, as DNA: TGTGCCAGCAGTCCCAGGGGGCCGGGCAAAAACATTCAGTACTTC. Amino acids: CASSPRGPGKNIQYF.

V and J are TRBV2 and TRBJ2-2, with a tentative D call TRBD1 (6 bases). The CDR3 contains 17 residues. Germline CDR1 is SNHLY and CDR2 is FYNNEI. The V gene lost 3 bases and the J gene lost 1 base, with 15 bases spanning the gap. The CDR3 nucleotides read TGTGCCAGCAGTGACCGCAGGGGCCCCCAGAACACCGGGGAGCTGTTTTTT. Translated: CASSDRRGPQNTGELFF.

The CDR3: CASSSWEGGDQPQHF. CDR3 nucleotides: TGTGCCAGCAGCTCCTGGGAGGGAGGGGATCAGCCCCAGCATTTT. This chain links TRBV5-8 with TRBJ1-5, with a weak D call TRBD1 (5 bases). CDR3 length: 15 amino acids. CDR1 and CDR2 (germline): SGHTS, YDEGEE. Trimming removed 3 bases from V and 5 bases from J, with 15 bases in between.

V gene TRBV5-1 combines with J gene TRBJ1-3; no firm D call. V lost 5 bases and J 0 bases, leaving 12 bases between the germline ends. The V gene's germline CDR1 is SGHRS and CDR2 YFSETQ. This CDR3 region has 15 residues. CDR3 amino acids: CASRLGPHSGNTIYF. The CDR3 nucleotides read TGCGCCAGCAGGCTTGGGCCGCACTCTGGAAACACCATATATTTT. The variable domain in full, with the rest retrieved from reference TRBV5-1 and TRBJ1-3, is KAGVTQTPRYLIKTRGQQVTLSCSPISGHRSVSWYQQTPGQGLQFLFEYFSETQRNKGNFPGRFSGRQFSNSRSEMNVSTLELGDSALYLCASRLGPHSGNTIYFGEGSWLTVV.

The chain links TRBV7-9 to TRBJ1-5; D is undetermined. The germline V gene encodes CDR1 SEHNR and CDR2 FQNEAQ (reference sequence). This CDR3 has 12 amino acids. Trimming took off 5 bases at V and 6 bases at J, with 8 bases between the two ends. CDR3 in amino acids: CASSLGPQPQHF. CDR3 DNA sequence: TGTGCCAGCAGCCTAGGGCCTCAGCCCCAGCATTTT. Combining the CDR3 with reference TRBV7-9 and TRBJ1-5 gives the whole variable domain DTGVSQNPRHKITKRGQNVTFRCDPISEHNRLYWYRQTLGQGPEFLTYFQNEAQLEKSRLLSDRFSAERPKGSFSTLEIQRTEQGDSAMYLCASSLGPQPQHFGDGTRLSIL.

V is TRBV19 and J is TRBJ2-1; TRBD1 is a possible D gene (5 bases). The length of the CDR3 is 11 residues. The germline CDR1 and CDR2 sequences are LNHDA and SQIVND (reference sequence). Trimming shortened V by 6 bases and J by 10 bases, and 10 bases separated the two germline ends. CDR3 nucleotide sequence: TGTGCCAGTAGCTTAAAGGGGGAGCAGTTCTTC. It encodes CASSLKGEQFF.

The chain has TRBV29-1 and TRBJ1-1; the D is unclear. Germline-derived CDR1 and CDR2 are SQVTM and ANQGSEA. Trimming stripped 7 bases from V and 4 bases from J, with 7 bases between. The CDR3 length is 10 residues. The chain's CDR3 is CSAIVTEAFF. The CDR3 DNA reads TGCAGCGCTATAGTCACTGAAGCTTTCTTT.

The rearrangement links TRBV6-5 to TRBJ1-1; D unclear. The CDR3 is 14 amino acids. Germline V gene data show CDR1 as MNHEY and CDR2 as SVGAGI. V gave up 8 bases and J gave up 3 bases, with 16 bases separating them. In DNA form, the CDR3 reads TGTGCCAGCTTCCGGCCTGGAGCGGACACTGAAGCTTTCTTT. It encodes CASFRPGADTEAFF.

The rearrangement uses TRBV5-1 and TRBJ2-7; D possibly corresponds to TRBD1 (5 bases). Deletions cut 0 bases from V and 2 bases from J, with 12 bases between. CDR1 SGHRS and CDR2 YFSETQ come from the germline V gene. CDR3 length: 15 amino acids. The CDR3 here is CASSLAVGQPYEQYF. CDR3 in DNA: TGCGCCAGCAGCTTGGCCGTGGGGCAACCCTACGAGCAGTACTTC.

The chain links TRBV18 to TRBJ1-3; D call uncertain. Trimming stripped 2 bases from V and 7 bases from J, with 6 bases between. The CDR3 extends over 12 amino acids. Germline lookup yields CDR1 KGHSH and CDR2 LQKENI. The CDR3: CASSPGANTIYF. Written as DNA, the CDR3 is TGTGCCAGCTCACCAGGAGCGAACACCATATATTTT.

The chain links TRBV7-3 to TRBJ1-1; maybe TRBD1 (5 bases). This CDR3 has 15 residues. Germline lookup yields CDR1 SGHTA and CDR2 FQGTGA. V gave up 5 bases and J gave up 8 bases, with 21 bases separating them. The CDR3, as DNA: TGTGCCAGCAGCGCCGGGCAGGGCCGACTCGCGGAAGCTTTCTTT. Protein: CASSAGQGRLAEAFF.

The rearrangement uses TRBV2 and TRBJ1-2, with TRBD1 matching 12 bases. The junction had 12 bases not matched to a gene; V was cut back by 6 bases and J by 7 bases. The CDR3 length is 16 residues. Looked up from germline, CDR1 is SNHLY and CDR2 is FYNNEI. CDR3: CASSGTGGAMVGGYTF. DNA for the CDR3: TGTGCCAGCAGCGGGACAGGGGGCGCGATGGTTGGTGGCTACACCTTC.

V and J are TRBV27 and TRBJ2-3; the match to TRBD1 covers 9 bases. The CDR3 is made up of 14 amino acids. CDR1 and CDR2 (germline): MNHEY, SMNVEV (reference sequence). V was clipped by 5 bases and J by 1 base; unmatched bases: 1. CDR3 sequence (DNA): TGTGCCAGCAGTACAGGGGGCGGCACAGATACGCAGTATTTT. This translates into CASSTGGGTDTQYF.

The chain joins TRBV24-1 to TRBJ2-7; tentative D call: TRBD1 (7 bases). The germline gives CDR1 KGHDR, CDR2 SFDVKD. V was shortened by 7 bases and J by 1 base, with 10 bases between the two germline ends. The CDR3 is 13 residues long. The CDR3 DNA follows: TGTGCCACCAGCCAGGGGGGATCCTACGAGCAGTACTTC. Translation: CATSQGGSYEQYF.